This passage covers 25 T cell receptor beta chains from one sample sequenced in a study of T cell clonality in common variable immunodeficiency. TCRdb's table, derived via immunoSEQ multiplex PCR, lists solely in-frame clones and lacks some. This sample carries roughly 70,000 clones, none of them present only once. The specimen was peripheral blood mononuclear cells. All receptors come from a person aged 18-70 years in good health.

This clone appeared many times. The read ends 3 residues before the CDR3 terminus; that terminus is restored from the germline J gene. The chain employs TRBV6-2 or TRBV6-3 and TRBJ1-5, with D unresolved. There are 14 residues in the CDR3. Germline loops: CDR1 MNHEY, CDR2 SVGEGT. Between the trimmed V and J ends, which lost 2 bases and 2 bases, there was a span of 7 bases. CDR3 amino acids: CASSYGQGNQPQHF. CDR3 DNA (partial): TGTGCCAGCAGTTACGGGCAGGGCAATCAGCCC.

There are many counts of this clone. Read sequence stops 3 residues before the CDR3 end, and the germline J gene provides the missing end. The genes are TRBV10-3 and TRBJ1-1, with 7 bases matching TRBD1. Unmatched junction bases numbered 6, after V lost 10 bases and J lost 1 base. The CDR3 covers 13 residues. Germline values: CDR1 ENHRY, CDR2 SYGVKD. The chain's CDR3 is CATGTEQNTEAFF. The DNA read from the CDR3 is TGTGCCACAGGGACAGAGCAGAACACTGAA.

This clone was seen many times. The read ends 3 residues shy of where the CDR3 ends; the end is completed using the germline J gene. The chain combines TRBV6-1 with TRBJ2-6, with TRBD1 matching 8 bases. After removal of 4 bases from V and 0 bases from J, the junction contained 2 bases not matched to a gene. The CDR3 is made up of 16 amino acids. The V gene's germline CDR1 is MNHNS and CDR2 SASEGT. CDR3: CASSGTGSSGANVLTF. Partial CDR3 DNA: TGTGCCAGCAGTGGGACAGGGAGCTCTGGGGCCAACGTC.

At least ten counts were recorded for this clone. The CDR3: CASSAGLHTDTQYF. Partial CDR3 DNA: TGTGCCAGTAGTGCAGGACTCCACACAGATACG. The rearrangement links TRBV19 to TRBJ2-3; D possibly corresponds to TRBD2 (5 bases). The read terminates 3 residues ahead of where the CDR3 ends, so the germline J gene completes it. Trimming took 5 bases from V and 2 from J, leaving 11 bases between them. This CDR3 has 14 amino acids. CDR1 is LNHDA, CDR2 SQIVND, per germline (reference sequence).

Many counts were recorded for this clone. The CDR3 extends 3 residues past the end of the read, so its final part is completed from the germline J gene. The chain combines TRBV23-1 with TRBJ1-4, with D uncertain. TRBV23-1 is labeled an ORF, and its function is uncertain. Trimming left V 2 bases short and J 4 bases short, with 23 bases between. This CDR3 comprises 19 residues. CDR3 DNA, as far as it was read: TGCGCCAGCAGTCAAAACCTAGGACTTTTGACAACCATTAATGAAAAA. This translates into CASSQNLGLLTTINEK. The CDR3 reads in full as CASSQNLGLLTTINEKLFF.

This clone was counted many times. The missing CDR3 end, 3 residues past where the read stops, is filled in from the germline J gene. The chain has TRBV9 and TRBJ2-3; D gene uncertain. The V end was cut by 4 bases, the J end by 4 bases, with 16 bases between. Per germline, CDR1 SGDLS and CDR2 YYNGEE. The CDR3 extends over 15 amino acids. This CDR3 reads CASSHTPSHSDTQYF. Incomplete CDR3 DNA: TGTGCCAGCAGCCACACCCCTAGTCACTCAGATACG. Full variable domain (rest looked up from reference TRBV9 and TRBJ2-3): DSGVTQTPKHLITATGQRVTLRCSPRSGDLSVYWYQQSLDQGLQFLIQYYNGEERAKGNILERFSAQQFPDLHSELNLSSLELGDSALYFCASSHTPSHSDTQYFGPGTRLTVL.

This clone was picked up many times. The part of the CDR3 DNA that was read is TGTGCCAGTAGTATCCCAGGGTCTGATCAGCCC. Protein sequence: CASSIPGSDQP. The full CDR3 sequence reads CASSIPGSDQPQHF. The chain uses TRBV19 and TRBJ1-5; tentative D call: TRBD1 (5 bases). The CDR3 end lies 3 residues beyond the end of the read and is filled in from the germline J gene. The CDR3 runs to 14 residues. Trimming pared 3 bases from V and 5 bases from J, leaving 11 bases between. Germline V gene sequence: CDR1 LNHDA, CDR2 SQIVND (reference sequence).

The chain's CDR3 is CASGIGQPQHF. The DNA read from the CDR3 is TGCGCCAGCGGAATAGGGCAGCCC. V usage is TRBV10-2 and J usage is TRBJ1-5; no reliable D call. The CDR3 is cut off 3 residues early in the read; its end comes from the germline J gene. CDR3 length: 11 residues. Trimming removed 8 bases at V and 7 bases at J, with 9 bases between. From germline, CDR1 is WSHSY and CDR2 SAAADI.

This clone showed up many times. The read comes to an end 3 residues before the CDR3 does, leaving the germline J gene to fill in the end. The V call is TRBV7-6, the J call TRBJ1-1; D unresolved. The CDR3 extends over 15 amino acids. Trimming removed 5 bases at V and 1 base at J, with 14 bases between. The germline V gene has CDR1 SGHVS and CDR2 FNYEAQ. The DNA read from the CDR3 is TGTGCCAGCAGCCCAGGTAGGGCCGCGAACACTGAA. This codes for CASSPGRAANTE. The CDR3 in its entirety is CASSPGRAANTEAFF.

This clone was counted ten times or more. The missing CDR3 end, 3 residues past where the read stops, is filled in from the germline J gene. This sequence joins TRBV9 and TRBJ2-3; the D gene is possibly TRBD1 (5 bases). Trimming took off 4 bases at V and 3 bases at J, with 15 bases between the two ends. Per germline, CDR1 SGDLS and CDR2 YYNGEE. This CDR3 is 15 amino acids long. The CDR3 is CASSRTGLETDTQYF. Incomplete CDR3 DNA: TGTGCCAGCAGCCGAACAGGCCTAGAAACAGATACG.

This clone occurred many times. The read comes to an end 3 residues before the CDR3 does, leaving the germline J gene to fill in the end. The V gene is TRBV18, the J gene TRBJ1-6; the D gene is possibly TRBD1 (5 bases). The CDR3 spans 12 residues. V was shortened by 9 bases and J by 6 bases, with 9 bases between the two germline ends. The germline V gene encodes CDR1 KGHSH and CDR2 LQKENI. Incomplete CDR3 DNA: TGTGCCAGTCAGACAGTTAATTCACCC. This encodes CASQTVNSP. Given in full, the CDR3 is CASQTVNSPLHF.

This clone was counted at least ten times. The read falls 3 residues short of the CDR3 end, and the missing part is taken from the germline J gene. The chain couples TRBV28 to TRBJ2-1, with D maybe TRBD2 (5 bases). This CDR3 is built from 16 residues. Trimming removed 4 bases from V and 9 bases from J, with 22 bases in between. CDR1 and CDR2 (germline): MDHEN, SYDVKM. CDR3 region: CASSSPSSGASGEQFF. CDR3 DNA, as far as it was read: TGTGCCAGCAGTTCTCCCTCAAGCGGAGCCTCAGGTGAG.

This clone was observed many times. A read error is possible here, since a much larger clone lies one base away. The read ends 3 residues before the CDR3 terminus; that terminus is restored from the germline J gene. J is TRBJ1-5 and V is TRBV7-8; possibly TRBD1 for D (5 bases). The V end lost 0 bases, the J end lost 1 base, and 7 bases lay between the germline ends. The CDR3 extends over 15 amino acids. CDR1 SGHVS and CDR2 FQNEAQ come from the germline V gene. Partial CDR3 DNA: TGTGCCAGCAGCTTAGCGGGGGGAAGCAATCAGCCC. Amino acids: CASSLAGGSNQP. The CDR3 in its entirety is CASSLAGGSNQPQHF.

This clone was observed many times. The CDR3 end falls 3 residues outside the read, so it is completed with the germline J gene. The V call is TRBV11-3, the J call TRBJ1-4, with D uncertain. CDR3 length: 15 residues. The germline gives CDR1 SGHNT, CDR2 YENEEA. V was shortened by 3 bases and J by 0 bases, with 8 bases between the two germline ends. The CDR3 bases that were read are TGTGCCAGCAGCTTTCTCGTCGCAACTAATGAAAAA. Its protein is CASSFLVATNEK. The whole CDR3 reads CASSFLVATNEKLFF.

This clone was seen repeatedly, ten times or more. CDR3 sequence: CASSTSTSGSSYNEQFF. The CDR3 DNA, read in part, is TGTGCCAGTAGTACATCGACTAGCGGGAGCTCCTACAATGAG. J is TRBJ2-1 and V is TRBV19; TRBD2 aligns across 12 bases. The read stops 3 residues short of the end of the CDR3; the missing end is completed from the germline J gene. Looked up from germline, CDR1 is LNHDA and CDR2 is SQIVND (reference sequence). The CDR3 runs 17 residues. V gave up 4 bases and J gave up 0 bases; unmatched junction bases: 4.

This clone appeared many times. The observed sequence ends 3 residues before the CDR3 terminus, with the missing tail filled in from the germline J gene. The chain recombines TRBV2 with TRBJ2-7; 7 bases are a match to TRBD2. CDR3 length: 16 residues. Germline trimming cut 6 bases from V and 0 bases from J; bases unmatched to any gene: 11. CDR1 is SNHLY and CDR2 is FYNNEI in the germline V gene. CDR3 sequence: CASSLTTSRSSYEQYF. The sequenced part of the CDR3 DNA is TGTGCCAGCAGCCTTACGACTAGCAGAAGCTCCTACGAG.

There are many counts of this clone. The CDR3 end lies 3 residues beyond the end of the read and is filled in from the germline J gene. The J gene is TRBJ2-7, the V gene TRBV18, with 7 bases matching TRBD1. Germline CDR1 and CDR2: KGHSH and LQKENI. The ends lost 5 bases at V and 6 bases at J; junction bases unmatched: 10. The CDR3 contains 14 residues. CDR3 DNA, as far as it was read: TGTGCCAGCTCATCTTTGGACAGGACTCTCGAG. Its translation: CASSSLDRTLE. The full CDR3 sequence reads CASSSLDRTLEQYF. The full variable domain, completed using reference TRBV18 and TRBJ2-7, is NAGVMQNPRHLVRRRGQEARLRCSPMKGHSHVYWYRQLPEEGLKFMVYLQKENIIDESGMPKERFSAEFPKEGPSILRIQQVVRGDSAAYFCASSSLDRTLEQYFGPGTRLTVT.

This clone was recorded at least ten times. The DNA read from the CDR3 is TGTGCCAGCAGCTCGACTCGGAGTTACTCTCAGCCC. Its translation: CASSSTRSYSQP. The entire CDR3 protein reads CASSSTRSYSQPQHF. The V and J genes are TRBV7-8 and TRBJ1-5; unclear D gene. The read falls 3 residues short of the CDR3 end, and the missing part is taken from the germline J gene. The CDR3 contains 15 residues. The germline gives CDR1 SGHVS, CDR2 FQNEAQ. Trimming took 4 bases from V and 6 from J, leaving 16 bases between them. Full variable domain (missing parts from reference TRBV7-8 and TRBJ1-5): GAGVSQSPRYKVAKRGQDVALRCDPISGHVSLFWYQQALGQGPEFLTYFQNEAQLDKSGLPSDRFFAERPEGSVSTLKIQRTQQEDSAVYLCASSSTRSYSQPQHFGDGTRLSIL.

Ten or more counts support this clone. The read gets to within 3 residues of the CDR3 end, and the germline J gene fills in the rest. The rearrangement joins TRBV20-1 to TRBJ2-3; possibly TRBD2 for D (8 bases). Germline CDR1 DFQATT, CDR2 SNEGSKA (reference sequence). The V gene lost 4 bases and the J gene lost 0 bases, with 23 bases spanning the gap. This CDR3 is built from 18 residues. CDR3 DNA, as far as it was read: TGCAGTGCTAAACAGGGGCTAGCGGGCACCCCTAGCACAGATACG. The encoded protein is CSAKQGLAGTPSTDT. The whole CDR3 region reads CSAKQGLAGTPSTDTQYF.

The sample holds many counts of this clone. The sequenced CDR3 bases are TGTGCCAGCAGCGCAGGGGACAGGGGCACAGATACG. This gives the protein CASSAGDRGTDT. The full CDR3 protein is CASSAGDRGTDTQYF. The chain is built from TRBV2 and TRBJ2-3, with 9 bases identical to TRBD1. The read ends 3 residues before the CDR3 terminus; that terminus is restored from the germline J gene. Losses at the gene ends were 6 bases for V and 1 base for J; bases not matched to a gene: 5. The CDR3 is 15 residues long. Germline CDR1 SNHLY, CDR2 FYNNEI.

Turning to this clone: At one end the junction does not follow the germline gene, possibly because of a read error. The CDR3 end falls 3 residues outside the read, so it is completed with the germline J gene. This rearrangement joins TRBV5-8 to TRBJ2-5; TRBD1 matches 9 bases. CDR1 is SGHTS, CDR2 YDEGEE, per germline. This CDR3 has 15 residues. The sequenced CDR3 bases are TGCGCCAGCAGCTTGTTGAGGACAGGGGAAGAGACC. Protein sequence: CASSLLRTGEET. The entire CDR3 protein is CASSLLRTGEETQYF. Full variable domain (remainder filled in from reference TRBV5-8 and TRBJ2-5): EAGVTQSPTHLIKTRGQQATLRCSPISGHTSVYWYQQALGLGLQFLLWYDEGEERNRGNFPPRFSGRQFPNYSSELNVNALELEDSALYLCASSLLRTGEETQYFGPGTRLLVL.

This clone was detected ten times or more. The CDR3 extends 3 residues past the end of the read, so its final part is completed from the germline J gene. The rearrangement uses TRBV19 and TRBJ2-3; D possibly corresponds to TRBD1 (6 bases). V lost 6 bases and J 6 bases, leaving 19 bases between the germline ends. The CDR3 has 15 amino acids. From germline, CDR1 is LNHDA and CDR2 SQIVND (reference sequence). CDR3 sequence: CASRTQGLGVDTQYF. CDR3 DNA, as far as it was read: TGTGCCAGTAGAACCCAGGGGTTGGGGGTTGATACG.

This clone appeared many times. Coverage ceases 3 residues before the CDR3 finishes, and the germline J gene fills in the end. The chain is built from TRBV15 and TRBJ2-3, with D hard to call. Germline values: CDR1 LNHNV, CDR2 YYDKDF (reference sequence). This CDR3 comprises 15 residues. Trimming took 0 bases from V and 2 from J, leaving 9 bases between them. Partial CDR3 DNA: TGTGCCACCAGCAGAGACCTGACTGCCACAGATACG. Translating gives CATSRDLTATDT. The full CDR3 protein is CATSRDLTATDTQYF.

In its sample, this clone was seen a few times. The read terminates 3 residues before the CDR3 end, so the remaining end is supplied by the germline J gene. The chain employs TRBV7-3 and TRBJ1-2; D might be TRBD1 (6 bases). Germline loops: CDR1 SGHTA, CDR2 FQGTGA. This CDR3 region has 17 residues. Trimming took 5 bases from V and 4 from J, leaving 23 bases between them. CDR3 sequence reads: CASSPYPGQSSPYGYTF. CDR3 DNA (partial): TGTGCCAGCAGCCCGTACCCTGGACAGTCTTCCCCCTATGGC.

This clone showed up many times. The read ends 3 residues before the CDR3 terminus; that terminus is restored from the germline J gene. The genes are TRBV20-1 and TRBJ2-1; weak D call: TRBD2 (7 bases). The CDR3 is 14 amino acids. V shed 2 bases and J shed 4 bases, with 12 bases lying between them. CDR1 DFQATT and CDR2 SNEGSKA come from the germline V gene (reference sequence). The covered CDR3 bases are TGCAGTGCTAGAAAGCGGGGACAATACAATGAG. This gives the protein CSARKRGQYNE. The full-length CDR3 reads as CSARKRGQYNEQFF.